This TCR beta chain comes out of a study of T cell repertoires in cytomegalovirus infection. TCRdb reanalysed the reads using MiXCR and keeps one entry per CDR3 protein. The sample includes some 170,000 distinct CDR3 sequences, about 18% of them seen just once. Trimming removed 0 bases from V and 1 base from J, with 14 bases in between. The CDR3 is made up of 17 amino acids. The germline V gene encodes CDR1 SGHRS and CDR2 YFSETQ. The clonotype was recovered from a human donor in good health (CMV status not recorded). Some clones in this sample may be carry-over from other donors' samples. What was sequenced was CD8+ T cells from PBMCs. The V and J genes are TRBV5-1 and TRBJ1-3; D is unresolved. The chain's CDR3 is CASSLGADYLSGNTIYF. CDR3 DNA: TGCGCCAGCAGCTTGGGGGCAGATTATCTTTCTGGAAACACCATATATTTT.